The 8 T cell receptor beta chains presented below share a single source sample, sequenced in a study of blood T cell repertoires in COVID-19. TCRdb's table, derived via immunoSEQ multiplex PCR, lists solely in-frame clones and lacks some. The table shows some 380,000 clones, with 70% to 90% occurring only once. The specimen was PBMCs or T cells enriched from blood (not recorded which). These receptors all stem from a woman aged 40 to 50 with acute COVID-19.

The chain links TRBV2 to TRBJ1-1; TRBD1 is a possible D gene (6 bases). Germline loops: CDR1 SNHLY, CDR2 FYNNEI. This CDR3 has 15 residues. V shed 4 bases and J shed 1 base, with 13 bases lying between them. CDR3 coding DNA: TGTGCCAGCAGTGTAGGTCAGACAGGGAACACTGAAGCTTTCTTT. Translating it yields CASSVGQTGNTEAFF.

The chain links TRBV10-3 to TRBJ1-6, with 7 nucleotides matching TRBD1. J was trimmed by 10 bases and V by 0 bases; bases with no gene match: 6. CDR3 length: 15 residues. The V gene's germline CDR1 is ENHRY and CDR2 SYGVKD. The DNA for the CDR3 is TGTGCCATCAGTGAGTCCCAGGGGGTTTTGTCACCCCTCCACTTT. This sequence encodes CAISESQGVLSPLHF.

The chain couples TRBV10-2 to TRBJ2-7; 7 bases agree with TRBD2. Germline CDR1 WSHSY, CDR2 SAAADI. The length of the CDR3 is 15 residues. J lost 7 bases, V lost 3 bases, and 12 bases had no gene match. Here the CDR3 reads CASSDSGTTRREQYF. CDR3 bases: TGCGCCAGCAGTGACTCCGGGACTACCCGTAGGGAGCAGTACTTC.

This clone has more than one count but fewer than ten. CDR3 residues: CASSLAGGRVYEQYF. The CDR3 bases are TGCGCCAGCAGCTTGGCGGGGGGACGGGTTTACGAGCAGTACTTC. The genes are TRBV5-1 and TRBJ2-7; 7 bases match TRBD2. The trim removed 0 bases at V and 4 bases at J, leaving 7 bases unmatched. Germline assignment: CDR1 SGHRS and CDR2 YFSETQ. The CDR3 is 15 amino acids.

In nucleotides, the CDR3 is TGTGCCAGTCACTCCGGGACAACAAATCAGCCCCAGCATTTT. Residues: CASHSGTTNQPQHF. The chain joins TRBV19 to TRBJ1-5; possibly TRBD1 for D (6 bases). CDR3 size: 14 residues. V lost 8 bases to trimming and J lost 4 bases, with 15 bases between them. CDR1 and CDR2 (germline): LNHDA, SQIVND (reference sequence).

V usage is TRBV5-1 and J usage is TRBJ2-2, with a tentative D call TRBD2 (6 bases). Trimming pared 3 bases from V and 1 base from J, leaving 22 bases between. The CDR3 length is 19 residues. Germline CDR1 is SGHRS and CDR2 is YFSETQ. The CDR3 is CASSSTGSLTGVNTGELFF. The DNA for the CDR3 is TGCGCCAGCAGCTCCACGGGCTCCCTCACGGGGGTGAACACCGGGGAGCTGTTTTTT.

The rearrangement joins TRBV7-6 to TRBJ2-5, with 8 bases aligning to TRBD2. The CDR3 totals 15 residues. The trim removed 3 bases at V and 4 bases at J, leaving 7 bases unmatched. CDR1 and CDR2 from the germline V gene are SGHVS and FNYEAQ. Here the CDR3 reads CASSLTGTRRETQYF. CDR3 DNA sequence: TGTGCCAGCAGCTTGACCGGGACTAGAAGAGAGACCCAGTACTTC.

The chain uses TRBV10-3 and TRBJ2-5; possibly TRBD1 for D (6 bases). V gave up 5 bases and J gave up 2 bases, with 9 bases separating them. The germline V gene encodes CDR1 ENHRY and CDR2 SYGVKD. The CDR3 is 13 residues long. The CDR3 sequence is CAISTGYQETQYF. DNA for the CDR3: TGTGCCATCAGTACAGGGTATCAAGAGACCCAGTACTTC.